This T cell receptor beta chain was recovered during a study of response to subunit inactivated influenza vaccine. TCRdb redid the calling of the RT-PCR reads with MiXCR, one entry per CDR3 protein. The sample carries fewer than 400,000 distinct CDR3 sequences, around a fifth recorded once. Overall study results and limits: Authors suggested that a seasonal influenza vaccination recruits few new T cells each time.

Comments on this clonotype: Its antigen is still unknown.

V was clipped by 2 bases and J by 7 bases; unmatched bases: 5. Per germline, CDR1 SEHNR and CDR2 FQNEAQ (reference sequence). This CDR3 has 15 residues. The source material was PBMCs from blood, sampled around 22 months after vaccination. The TCR sequence derives from a man between 45 and 75 years old who received an inactivated influenza vaccine. The rearrangement joins TRBV7-9 to TRBJ2-1; TRBD2 agrees at 10 bases. CDR3 DNA sequence: TGTGCCAGCAGCTTACAATTAGCGGGAGGAAATGAGCAGTTCTTC. Amino acid sequence: CASSLQLAGGNEQFF.